This T cell receptor (beta chain) was identified in a study of OX40 agonist ivuxolimab in advanced cancers. The trim removed 5 bases at V and 0 bases at J, leaving 6 bases unmatched. The germline V gene has CDR1 LNHDA and CDR2 SQIVND (reference sequence). The CDR3 sequence is 16 residues long. The sample holds a few counts of this clone. Method: immunoSEQ multiplex PCR; TCRdb's copy keeps in-frame clones and lacks some. This sample yields about 35,000 clones, of which about 74% are seen a single time; about a fifth belongs to the top ten. The sequenced sample was CD4+ or CD8+ T cells sorted from blood, obtained in a trial of the OX40 agonist ivuxolimab. This receptor was obtained from an adult with an advanced solid tumor such as melanoma, head and neck, liver or kidney cancer. V is TRBV19 and J is TRBJ1-1, with 10 bases that match TRBD1. The CDR3 reads CASSPKDRGVNTEAFF. For the CDR3, the DNA is TGTGCCAGTAGTCCAAAGGACAGGGGGGTGAACACTGAAGCTTTCTTT.